This entry describes one T cell receptor (beta chain). As yet, its antigen is unknown. The junction and the germline gene differ at one end; a read error may be behind it. These data belong to a study of cytomegalovirus exposure and HLA in healthy donors. Study results and limitations: Associated with cytomegalovirus, according to the listing, were some 150 TCR beta chains. In a later analysis, first-cohort TCR clusters were found to tend to co-occur in the 100 to 150 validation repertoires.

The donors were members of the validation cohort, which comprised 120 subjects and was separate from the first cohort of roughly 700 subjects. Data came from immunoSEQ multiplex PCR; TCRdb stores just in-frame clones and leaves some out. The table lists 150,000 to 200,000 clones, 80% to 85% of them singletons. Germline V CDR1 and CDR2: SSHAT, FNYEAQ (reference sequence). The CDR3 consists of 16 residues. The receptor comes from a man in his thirties or forties in good health and CMV-seropositive. V gene TRBV7-7 combines with J gene TRBJ2-2, with D perhaps TRBD1 (6 bases). The sequencing sample was made of PBMCs. The CDR3 region is CASSDTGNAGTGELFF. In DNA, the CDR3 is TGTGCTAGCAGCGACACAGGGAATGCGGGCACCGGGGAGCTGTTTTTT.